The 3 T cell receptor beta chains in this list originate from one sample, sequenced in a study of PD-L1 blockade in urothelial cancer. Indicated time point: peripheral blood 6 weeks after treatment start. Clones were read by immunoSEQ multiplex PCR, and TCRdb kept only the in-frame ones, dropping some. Of 31,000 or so clones in the sample, 89% were seen once. This specimen consisted of PBMCs, obtained around atezolizumab (anti-PD-L1) treatment. The origin of the receptors is a man at least 80 years old with urothelial cancer.

The chain employs TRBV6-1 and TRBJ1-5; tentative D call: TRBD1 (6 bases). V shed 7 bases and J shed 0 bases, with 10 bases lying between them. Germline V gene data show CDR1 as MNHNS and CDR2 as SASEGT. This CDR3 is built from 14 residues. For the CDR3, the DNA is TGTGCCAGCAAGCTCAGGGGTAGCAATCAGCCCCAGCATTTT. Encoded protein: CASKLRGSNQPQHF.

The chain couples TRBV7-2 to TRBJ1-1; no definite D call. Germline V CDR1 and CDR2: SGHTA, FQGNSA. V lost 4 bases and J 1 base, leaving 19 bases between the germline ends. This CDR3 contains 17 residues. CDR3 sequence reads: CASSYEIWEQTNTEAFF. The CDR3 DNA is TGTGCCAGCAGCTATGAGATATGGGAGCAAACGAACACTGAAGCTTTCTTT.

J is TRBJ2-7 and V is TRBV14; D gene unclear. Per the germline V gene, CDR1 is SGHDN and CDR2 is FVKESK. Trimming removed 4 bases from V and 3 bases from J, with 13 bases in between. The CDR3 is made up of 14 amino acids. As DNA, the CDR3 is TGTGCCAGCAGCCCCAAAGAGGCCCGCTACGAGCAGTACTTC. Its translation: CASSPKEARYEQYF.